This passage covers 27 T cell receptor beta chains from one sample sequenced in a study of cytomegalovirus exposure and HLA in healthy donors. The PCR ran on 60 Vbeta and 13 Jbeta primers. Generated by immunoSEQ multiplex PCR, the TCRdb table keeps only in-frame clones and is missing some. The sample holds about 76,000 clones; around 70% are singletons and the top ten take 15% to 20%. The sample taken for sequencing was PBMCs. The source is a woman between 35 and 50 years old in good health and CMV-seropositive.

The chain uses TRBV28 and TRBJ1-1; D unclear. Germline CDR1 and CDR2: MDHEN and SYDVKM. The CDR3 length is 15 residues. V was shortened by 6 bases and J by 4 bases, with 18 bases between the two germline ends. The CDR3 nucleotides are TGTGCCAGCAGCCTCCCCGGCGGAGGTGGCACTGAAGCTTTCTTT. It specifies CASSLPGGGGTEAFF.

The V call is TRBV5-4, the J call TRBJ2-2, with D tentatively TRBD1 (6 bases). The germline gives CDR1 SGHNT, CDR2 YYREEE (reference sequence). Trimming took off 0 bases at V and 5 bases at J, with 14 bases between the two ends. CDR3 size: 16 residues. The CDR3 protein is CASSLGGGQLTGELFF. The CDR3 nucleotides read TGTGCCAGCAGCTTGGGAGGAGGACAGTTAACCGGGGAGCTGTTTTTT.

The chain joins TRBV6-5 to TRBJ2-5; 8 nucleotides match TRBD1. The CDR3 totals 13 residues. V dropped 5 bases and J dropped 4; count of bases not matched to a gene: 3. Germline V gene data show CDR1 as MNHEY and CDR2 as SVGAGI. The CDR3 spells CASSGQGGETQYF. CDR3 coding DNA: TGTGCCAGCAGTGGACAGGGAGGAGAGACCCAGTACTTC.

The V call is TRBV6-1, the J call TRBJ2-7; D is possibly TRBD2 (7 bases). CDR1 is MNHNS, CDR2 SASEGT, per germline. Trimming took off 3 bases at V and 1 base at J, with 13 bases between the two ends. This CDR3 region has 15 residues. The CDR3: CASSESGGESYEQYF. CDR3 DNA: TGTGCCAGCAGTGAGTCGGGGGGCGAGTCCTACGAGCAGTACTTC.

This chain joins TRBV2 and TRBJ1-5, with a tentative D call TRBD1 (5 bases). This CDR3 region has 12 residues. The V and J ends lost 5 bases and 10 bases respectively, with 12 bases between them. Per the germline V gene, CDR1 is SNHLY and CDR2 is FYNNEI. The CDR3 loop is CASSLGGEPQHF. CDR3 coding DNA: TGTGCCAGCAGTTTGGGGGGGGAACCCCAGCATTTT.

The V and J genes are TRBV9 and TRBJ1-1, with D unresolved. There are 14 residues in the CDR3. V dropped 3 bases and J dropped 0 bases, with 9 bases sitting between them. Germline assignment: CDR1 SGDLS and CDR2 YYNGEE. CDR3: CASSAQVMNTEAFF. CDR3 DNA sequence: TGTGCCAGCAGCGCCCAGGTCATGAACACTGAAGCTTTCTTT.

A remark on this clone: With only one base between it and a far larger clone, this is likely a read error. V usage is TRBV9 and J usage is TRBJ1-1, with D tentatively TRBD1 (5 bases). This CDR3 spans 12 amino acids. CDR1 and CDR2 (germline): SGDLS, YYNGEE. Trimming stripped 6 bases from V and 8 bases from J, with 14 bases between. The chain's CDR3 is CASISITGEAFF. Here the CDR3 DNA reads TGTGCCAGCATCTCAATAACAGGAGAAGCTTTCTTT.

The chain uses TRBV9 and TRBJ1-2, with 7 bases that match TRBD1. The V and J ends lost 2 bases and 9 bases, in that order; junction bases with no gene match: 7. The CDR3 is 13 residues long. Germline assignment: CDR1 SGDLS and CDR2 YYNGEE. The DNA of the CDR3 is TGTGCCAGCAGCGTCCAACAGGGGAATAGCTACACCTTC. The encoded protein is CASSVQQGNSYTF.

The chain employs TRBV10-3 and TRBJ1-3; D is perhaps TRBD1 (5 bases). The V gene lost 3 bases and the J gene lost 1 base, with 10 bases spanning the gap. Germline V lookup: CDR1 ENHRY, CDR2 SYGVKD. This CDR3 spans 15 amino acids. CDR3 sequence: CAISDSGTSGNTIYF. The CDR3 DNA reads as TGTGCCATCAGTGATTCGGGGACTTCTGGAAACACCATATATTTT.

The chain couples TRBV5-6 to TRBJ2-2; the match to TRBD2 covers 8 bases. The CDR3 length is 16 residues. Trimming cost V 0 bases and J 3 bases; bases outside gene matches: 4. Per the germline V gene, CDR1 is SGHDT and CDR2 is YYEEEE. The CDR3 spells CASSLGASGYTGELFF. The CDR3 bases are TGTGCCAGCAGCTTGGGGGCTAGCGGGTACACCGGGGAGCTGTTTTTT.

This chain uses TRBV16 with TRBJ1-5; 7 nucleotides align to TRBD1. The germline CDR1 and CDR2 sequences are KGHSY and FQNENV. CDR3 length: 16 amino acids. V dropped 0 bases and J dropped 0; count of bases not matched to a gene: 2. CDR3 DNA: TGTGCCAGCAGCCAATCGACAGGGTATAGCAATCAGCCCCAGCATTTT. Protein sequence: CASSQSTGYSNQPQHF.

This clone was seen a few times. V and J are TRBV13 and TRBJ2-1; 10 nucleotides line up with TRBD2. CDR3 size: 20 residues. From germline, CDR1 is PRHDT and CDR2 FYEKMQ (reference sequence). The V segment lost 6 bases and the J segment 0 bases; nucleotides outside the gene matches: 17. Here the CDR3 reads CASSLYRLAGDFSSYNEQFF. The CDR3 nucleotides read TGTGCCAGCAGTTTGTATAGGCTAGCGGGGGACTTTAGCTCCTACAATGAGCAGTTCTTC.

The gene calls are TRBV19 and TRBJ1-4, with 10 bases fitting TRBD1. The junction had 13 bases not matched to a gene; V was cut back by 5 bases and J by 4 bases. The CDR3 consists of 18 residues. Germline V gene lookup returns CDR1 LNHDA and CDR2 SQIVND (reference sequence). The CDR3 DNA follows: TGTGCCAGTAGTCGTCTCCGGGACAGGGGCGCCGTTAATGAAAAACTGTTTTTT. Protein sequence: CASSRLRDRGAVNEKLFF. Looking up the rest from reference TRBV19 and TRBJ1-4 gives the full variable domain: DGGITQSPKYLFRKEGQNVTLSCEQNLNHDAMYWYRQDPGQGLRLIYYSQIVNDFQKGDIAEGYSVSREKKESFPLTVTSAQKNPTAFYLCASSRLRDRGAVNEKLFFGSGTQLSVL.

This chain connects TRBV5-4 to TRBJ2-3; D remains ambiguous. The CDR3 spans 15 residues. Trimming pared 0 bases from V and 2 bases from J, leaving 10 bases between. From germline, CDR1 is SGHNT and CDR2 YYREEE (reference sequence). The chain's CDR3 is CASSLGGPHTDTQYF. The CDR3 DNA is TGTGCCAGCAGCTTGGGAGGCCCCCACACAGATACGCAGTATTTT.

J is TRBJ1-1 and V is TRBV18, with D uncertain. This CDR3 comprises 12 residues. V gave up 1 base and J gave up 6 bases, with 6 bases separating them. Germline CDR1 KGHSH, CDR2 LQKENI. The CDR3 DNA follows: TGTGCCAGCTCACCACGCGAGGCTGAAGCTTTCTTT. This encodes CASSPREAEAFF.

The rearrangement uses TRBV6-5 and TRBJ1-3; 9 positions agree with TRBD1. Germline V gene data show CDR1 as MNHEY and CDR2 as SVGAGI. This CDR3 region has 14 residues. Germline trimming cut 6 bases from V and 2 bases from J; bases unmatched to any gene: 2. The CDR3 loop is CASSRTGAGNTIYF. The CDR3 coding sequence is TGTGCCAGCAGCCGGACAGGGGCTGGAAACACCATATATTTT.

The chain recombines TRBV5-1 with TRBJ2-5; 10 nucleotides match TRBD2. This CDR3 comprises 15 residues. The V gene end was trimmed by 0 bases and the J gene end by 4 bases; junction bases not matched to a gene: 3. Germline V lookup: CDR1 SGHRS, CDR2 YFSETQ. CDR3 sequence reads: CASSLGVAGGETQYF. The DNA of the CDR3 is TGCGCCAGCAGCTTGGGGGTAGCGGGAGGAGAGACCCAGTACTTC.

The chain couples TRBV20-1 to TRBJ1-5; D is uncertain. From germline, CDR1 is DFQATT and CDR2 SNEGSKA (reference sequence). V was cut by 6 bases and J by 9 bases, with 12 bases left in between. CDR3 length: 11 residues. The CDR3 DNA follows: TGCAGTGCCCCATCGTCGGGGCCCCAGCATTTT. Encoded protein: CSAPSSGPQHF.

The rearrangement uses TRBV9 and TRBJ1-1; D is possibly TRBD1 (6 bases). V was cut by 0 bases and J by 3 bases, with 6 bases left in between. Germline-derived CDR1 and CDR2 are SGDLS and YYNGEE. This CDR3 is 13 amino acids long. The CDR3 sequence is CASSVAGDTEAFF. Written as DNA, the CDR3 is TGTGCCAGCAGCGTAGCAGGGGACACTGAAGCTTTCTTT.

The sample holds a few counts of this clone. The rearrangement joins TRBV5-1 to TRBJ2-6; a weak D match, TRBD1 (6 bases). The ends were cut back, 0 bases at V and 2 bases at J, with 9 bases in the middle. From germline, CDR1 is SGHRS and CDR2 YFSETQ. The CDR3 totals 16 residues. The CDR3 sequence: CASSLGTVAGANVLTF. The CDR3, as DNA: TGCGCCAGCAGCTTGGGGACAGTCGCTGGGGCCAACGTCCTGACTTTC.

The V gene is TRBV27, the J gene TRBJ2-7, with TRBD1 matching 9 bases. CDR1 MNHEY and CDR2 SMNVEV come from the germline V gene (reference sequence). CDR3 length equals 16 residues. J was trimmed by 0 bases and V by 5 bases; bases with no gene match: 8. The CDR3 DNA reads TGTGCCAGCAGTACAATACAGGGGGCTAACTCCTACGAGCAGTACTTC. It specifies CASSTIQGANSYEQYF.

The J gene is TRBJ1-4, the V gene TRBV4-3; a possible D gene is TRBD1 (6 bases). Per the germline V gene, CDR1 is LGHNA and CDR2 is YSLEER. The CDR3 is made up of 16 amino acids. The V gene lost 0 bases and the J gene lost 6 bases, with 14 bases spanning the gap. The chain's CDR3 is CASSQDPKGEYEKLFF. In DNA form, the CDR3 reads TGCGCCAGCAGCCAAGATCCAAAGGGGGAATATGAAAAACTGTTTTTT.

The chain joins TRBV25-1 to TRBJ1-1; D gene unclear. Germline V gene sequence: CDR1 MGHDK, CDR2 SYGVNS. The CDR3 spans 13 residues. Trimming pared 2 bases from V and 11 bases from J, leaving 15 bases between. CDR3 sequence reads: CASSEEARKRAFF. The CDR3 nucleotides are TGTGCCAGCAGTGAAGAGGCGCGGAAAAGGGCTTTCTTT. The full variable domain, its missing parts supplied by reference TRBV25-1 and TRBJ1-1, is EADIYQTPRYLVIGTGKKITLECSQTMGHDKMYWYQQDPGMELHLIHYSYGVNSTEKGDLSSESTVSRIRTEHFPLTLESARPSHTSQYLCASSEEARKRAFFGQGTRLTVV.

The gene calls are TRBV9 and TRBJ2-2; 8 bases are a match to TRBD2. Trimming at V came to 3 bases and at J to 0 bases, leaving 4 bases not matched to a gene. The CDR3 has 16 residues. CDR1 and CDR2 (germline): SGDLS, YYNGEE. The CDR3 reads CASSGRGLANTGELFF. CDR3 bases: TGTGCCAGCAGCGGGAGGGGACTAGCGAACACCGGGGAGCTGTTTTTT.

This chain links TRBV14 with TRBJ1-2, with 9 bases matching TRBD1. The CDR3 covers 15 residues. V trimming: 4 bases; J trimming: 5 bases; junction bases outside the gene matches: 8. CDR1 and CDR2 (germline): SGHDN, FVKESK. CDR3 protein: CASSPVPDRGYGYTF. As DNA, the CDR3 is TGTGCCAGCAGCCCAGTGCCGGACAGGGGATATGGCTACACCTTC.

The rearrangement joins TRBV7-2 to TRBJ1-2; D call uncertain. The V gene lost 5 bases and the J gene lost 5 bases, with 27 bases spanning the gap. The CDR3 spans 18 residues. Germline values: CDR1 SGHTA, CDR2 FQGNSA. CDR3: CASSPQSLRALPLYGYTF. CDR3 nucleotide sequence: TGTGCCAGCAGCCCCCAGAGCCTCAGAGCGCTCCCCCTATATGGCTACACCTTC. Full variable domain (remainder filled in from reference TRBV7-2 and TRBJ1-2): GAGVSQSPSNKVTEKGKDVELRCDPISGHTALYWYRQSLGQGLEFLIYFQGNSAPDKSGLPSDRFSAERTGGSVSTLTIQRTQQEDSAVYLCASSPQSLRALPLYGYTFGSGTRLTVV.

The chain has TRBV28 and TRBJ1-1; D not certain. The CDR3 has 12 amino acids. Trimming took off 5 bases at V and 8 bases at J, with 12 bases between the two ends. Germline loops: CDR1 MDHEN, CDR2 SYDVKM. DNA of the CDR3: TGTGCCAGCAGTGCTATTCAATGGGAAGCTTTCTTT. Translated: CASSAIQWEAFF.